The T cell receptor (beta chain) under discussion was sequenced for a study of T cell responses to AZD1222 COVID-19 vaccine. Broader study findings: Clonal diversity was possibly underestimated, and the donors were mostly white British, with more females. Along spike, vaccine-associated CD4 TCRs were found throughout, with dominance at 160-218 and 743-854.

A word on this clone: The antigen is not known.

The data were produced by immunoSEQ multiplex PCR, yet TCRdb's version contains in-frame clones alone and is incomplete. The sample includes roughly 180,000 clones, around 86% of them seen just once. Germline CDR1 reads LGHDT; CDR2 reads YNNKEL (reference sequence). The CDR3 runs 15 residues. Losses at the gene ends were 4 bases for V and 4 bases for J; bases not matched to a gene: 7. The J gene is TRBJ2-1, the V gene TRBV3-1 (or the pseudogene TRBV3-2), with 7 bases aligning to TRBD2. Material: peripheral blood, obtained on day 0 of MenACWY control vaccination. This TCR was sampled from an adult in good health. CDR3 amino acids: CASSPSGTRYNEQFF. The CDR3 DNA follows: TGTGCCAGCAGCCCGAGCGGGACGAGGTACAATGAGCAGTTCTTC.